A selection of T cell receptor beta chains follows, all from one sample in a study of blood T cell repertoires in COVID-19. Some clones are missing from TCRdb's copy, which holds only in-frame ones; the method was immunoSEQ multiplex PCR. The sample contains about 300,000 clones, approximately 91% of which appear only once. Sequences were obtained from peripheral blood. Source of these receptors: a young man with active or convalescent COVID-19. Both conserved end residues are part of each CDR3. The order of the fields is D gene, clone size, J gene, V gene, CDR3 DNA, CDR3 protein. The D gene is left open where the match is weak. Some rows have no size entry. The others give once, few or many, or a class for an expanded clone.

>-|-|TRBJ1-1|TRBV12-3/TRBV12-4
TGTGCCAGCAGTATGGCCGATGTAACTGAAGCTTTCTTT
CASSMADVTEAFF
>-|-|TRBJ2-4|TRBV19
TGTGCCAGTAGTATAGGGCGGACAGATCTAGCCAAAAACATTCAGTACTTC
CASSIGRTDLAKNIQYF
>TRBD1|-|TRBJ2-4|TRBV7-9
TGTGCCAGCAGCTCCAAGACGCGGGACAGGTTTACTCTTTCCTACTTC
CASSSKTRDRFTLSYF
>-|-|TRBJ1-5|TRBV7-9
TGTGCCAGCAGCTTAGGTCAAGGGGAACAGCCCCAGCATTTT
CASSLGQGEQPQHF
>TRBD1|few|TRBJ1-5|TRBV27
TGTGCCAGCAGCCCGACAGGGAATGGATATCAGCCCCAGCATTTT
CASSPTGNGYQPQHF
>-|-|TRBJ1-1|TRBV2
TGTGCCAGCAGTGTGGGGGGGGTGGACACTGAAGCTTTCTTT
CASSVGGVDTEAFF
>-|-|TRBJ2-6|TRBV9
TGTGCCAGCAGCGAAACAGGGTTGGGGGCCAACGTCCTGACTTTC
CASSETGLGANVLTF
>-|-|TRBJ1-4|TRBV21-1
TGTGCCAGGATCCCGGGGAGGGGAGAAAAACTGTTTTTT
CARIPGRGEKLFF
>-|-|TRBJ1-2|TRBV5-1
TGCGCCAGCAGCTTAAGGACAGACTATGGCTACACCTTC
CASSLRTDYGYTF
>TRBD1|-|TRBJ2-4|TRBV12-5
TGTGCTAGTGGTTCGTTGCTCTCAGGGGGAAACATTCAGTACTTC
CASGSLLSGGNIQYF
>TRBD1|-|TRBJ1-1|TRBV5-5
TGTGCCAGCAGCTCCGACAGGGTCACGGGGCACACTGAAGCTTTCTTT
CASSSDRVTGHTEAFF
>TRBD1|-|TRBJ1-2|TRBV27
TGTGCCAGCAGTCCACCAACCGGGACAGCAATCCCGAATGACTATGGCTACACCTTC
CASSPPTGTAIPNDYGYTF
>TRBD1|-|TRBJ2-1|TRBV4-1
TGCGCCAGCAGCCAACCGAGACAGGGAATCAACAATGAGCAGTTCTTC
CASSQPRQGINNEQFF
>-|-|TRBJ2-1|TRBV18
TGTGCCAGCTCACCCAGGGGTACGCTGGGCTACAATGAGCAGTTCTTC
CASSPRGTLGYNEQFF
>TRBD1|-|TRBJ1-2|TRBV4-1
TGCGCCAGCAGCCAGGGGACAGGATATGGCTACACCTTC
CASSQGTGYGYTF
>TRBD1|few|TRBJ1-6|TRBV19
TGTGCCAGTAGTATAGTACAGGGGGCAGGATCACCCCTCCACTTT
CASSIVQGAGSPLHF
>TRBD1|-|TRBJ1-2|TRBV7-6
TGTGCCAGCAGCGACCAGCGGGACAGGGAGGATGGCTACACCTTC
CASSDQRDREDGYTF